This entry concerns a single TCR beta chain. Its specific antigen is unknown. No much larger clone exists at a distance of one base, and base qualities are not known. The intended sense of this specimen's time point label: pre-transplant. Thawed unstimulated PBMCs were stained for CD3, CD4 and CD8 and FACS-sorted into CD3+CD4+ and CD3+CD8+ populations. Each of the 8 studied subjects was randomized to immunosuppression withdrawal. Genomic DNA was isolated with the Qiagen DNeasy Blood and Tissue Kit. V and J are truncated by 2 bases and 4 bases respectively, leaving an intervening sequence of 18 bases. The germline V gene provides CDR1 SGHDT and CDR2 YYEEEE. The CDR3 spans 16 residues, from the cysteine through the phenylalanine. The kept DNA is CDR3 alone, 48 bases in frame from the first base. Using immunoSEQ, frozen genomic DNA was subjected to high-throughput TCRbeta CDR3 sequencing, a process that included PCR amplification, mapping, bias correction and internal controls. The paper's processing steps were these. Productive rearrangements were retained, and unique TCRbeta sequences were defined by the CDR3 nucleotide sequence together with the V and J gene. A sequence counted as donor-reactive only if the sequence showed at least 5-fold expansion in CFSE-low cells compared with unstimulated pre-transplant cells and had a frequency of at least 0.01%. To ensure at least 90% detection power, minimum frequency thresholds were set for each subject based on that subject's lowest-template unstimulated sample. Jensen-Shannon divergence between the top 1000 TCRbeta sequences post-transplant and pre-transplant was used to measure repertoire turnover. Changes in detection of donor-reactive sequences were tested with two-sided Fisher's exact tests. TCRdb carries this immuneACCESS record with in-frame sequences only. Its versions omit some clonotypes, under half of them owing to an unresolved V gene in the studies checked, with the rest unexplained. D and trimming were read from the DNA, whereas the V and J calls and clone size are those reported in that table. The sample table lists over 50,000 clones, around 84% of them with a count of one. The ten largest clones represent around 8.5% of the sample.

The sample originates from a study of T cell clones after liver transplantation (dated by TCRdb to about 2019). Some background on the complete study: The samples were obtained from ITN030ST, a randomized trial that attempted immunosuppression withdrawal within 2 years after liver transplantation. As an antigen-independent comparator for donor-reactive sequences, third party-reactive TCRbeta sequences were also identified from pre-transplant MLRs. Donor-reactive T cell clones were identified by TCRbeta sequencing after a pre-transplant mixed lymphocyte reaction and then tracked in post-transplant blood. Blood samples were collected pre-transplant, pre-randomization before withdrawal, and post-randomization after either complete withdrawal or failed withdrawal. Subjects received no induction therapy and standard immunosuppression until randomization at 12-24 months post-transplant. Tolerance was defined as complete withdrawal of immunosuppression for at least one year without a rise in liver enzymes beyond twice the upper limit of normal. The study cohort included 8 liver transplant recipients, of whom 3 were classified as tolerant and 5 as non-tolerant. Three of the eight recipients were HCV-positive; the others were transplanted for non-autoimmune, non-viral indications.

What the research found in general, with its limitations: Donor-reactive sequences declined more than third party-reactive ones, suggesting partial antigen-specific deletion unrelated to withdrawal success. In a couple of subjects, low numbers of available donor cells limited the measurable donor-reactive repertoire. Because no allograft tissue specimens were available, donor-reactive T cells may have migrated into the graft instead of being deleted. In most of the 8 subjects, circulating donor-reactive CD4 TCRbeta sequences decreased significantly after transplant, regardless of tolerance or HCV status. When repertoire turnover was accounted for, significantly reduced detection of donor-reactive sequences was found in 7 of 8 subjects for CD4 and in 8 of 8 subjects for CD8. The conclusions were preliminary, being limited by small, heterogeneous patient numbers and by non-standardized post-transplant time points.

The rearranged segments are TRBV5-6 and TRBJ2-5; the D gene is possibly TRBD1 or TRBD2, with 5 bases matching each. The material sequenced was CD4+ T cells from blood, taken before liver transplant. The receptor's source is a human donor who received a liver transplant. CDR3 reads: CASSFLGRDVRETQYF. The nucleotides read TGTGCCAGCAGCTTTCTCGGCAGGGACGTTCGAGAGACCCAGTACTTC.